This T cell receptor beta chain was retrieved from a study of T cells in Graves' hyperthyroidism and ophthalmopathy. About the research overall: Peripheral blood specimens were obtained at initial diagnosis, prior to any treatment. Study-level points and caveats: Within blood appeared most thyroid clonotypes that had expanded above 0.001. The model made its ophthalmopathy prediction, and onset followed a median approximately six months later.

In germline, CDR1 is SGHKS, CDR2 YYEKEE (reference sequence). Trimming left V 4 bases short and J 3 bases short, with 13 bases between. The CDR3 is 15 residues long. In the case of this clonotype: What it binds is not known.

10 ml fresh peripheral blood yielded the PBMCs. The source material, RNA transcripts, was used to amplify TCR beta CDR3 regions. The primer set for the first-round RT-PCR of the TCR CDR3 was HTBI. TCRdb re-derived calls from the multiplex PCR reads in MiXCR, one entry per CDR3 protein. This table has about 400,000 distinct CDR3 sequences, approximately 15% appearing once. The sequence was obtained from a woman under 40 with Graves' hyperthyroidism. The chain has TRBV5-5 and TRBJ2-2, with D possibly matching TRBD1 (6 bases). The sequencing sample was made of blood. The DNA of the CDR3 is TGTGCCAGCAGCCGCTCTGCAGGGGACACCGGGGAGCTGTTTTTT. Residues: CASSRSAGDTGELFF.